In this sample, the clone carrying this T cell receptor beta chain turned up a few times. Its specificity is unknown. Germline V gene sequence: CDR1 DFQATT, CDR2 SNEGSKA (reference sequence). V lost 1 base, J lost 4 bases, and 3 bases stayed unmatched. The length of the CDR3 is 15 residues. The data stem from a study of identical twins. Study results and caveats: Excess twin sharing in beta out-of-frame sequences was weaker. Excess low generation probability was seen in twin-shared out-of-frame alpha sequences.

Each CDR3 protein gets one entry after TCRdb re-called the 5' RACE reads with MiXCR. The sample contains hundreds of thousands of distinct CDR3 sequences, 24% of which appear only once. The sample was also reused in another study, on T cells expressing NK-cell markers. From that study: Sorted CD3+CD56+NKG2C+, CD3+CD56+NKG2C- and CD3+CD56-NKG2C+ T cells supplied TCR beta repertoires. In a group of 5 or 6 donors, dominant NKG2C+ clonotypes represented roughly 1.0-7.5% of CD8+ T cells.

What was sequenced was CD4+ T cells sorted from blood. This receptor was obtained from a woman between 18 and 29 years old in good health. The chain carries TRBV20-1 and TRBJ1-4; 10 bases are shared with TRBD1. In DNA form, the CDR3 reads TGCAGTGCTAGAGGCGGGACAGGGGTTAATGAAAAACTGTTTTTT. This gives the protein CSARGGTGVNEKLFF.